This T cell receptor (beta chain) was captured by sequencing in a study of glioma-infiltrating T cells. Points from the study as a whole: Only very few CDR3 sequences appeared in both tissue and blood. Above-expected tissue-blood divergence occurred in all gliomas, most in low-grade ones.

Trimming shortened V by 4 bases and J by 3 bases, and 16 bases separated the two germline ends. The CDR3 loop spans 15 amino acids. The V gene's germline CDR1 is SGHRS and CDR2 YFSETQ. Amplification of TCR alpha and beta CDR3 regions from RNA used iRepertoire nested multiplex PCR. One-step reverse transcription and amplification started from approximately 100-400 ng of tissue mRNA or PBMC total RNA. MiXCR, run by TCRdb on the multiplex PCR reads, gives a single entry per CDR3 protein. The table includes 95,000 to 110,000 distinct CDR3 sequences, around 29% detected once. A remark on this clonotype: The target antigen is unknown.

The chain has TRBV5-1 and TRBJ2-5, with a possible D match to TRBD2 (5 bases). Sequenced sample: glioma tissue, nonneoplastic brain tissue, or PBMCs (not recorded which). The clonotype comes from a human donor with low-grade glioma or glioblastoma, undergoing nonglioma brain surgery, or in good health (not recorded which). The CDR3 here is CASSLGGADEETQYF. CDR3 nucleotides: TGCGCCAGCAGCCTGGGTGGAGCGGATGAAGAGACCCAGTACTTC.